The 28 T cell receptor beta chains below were found in one sample sequenced in a study of shared clonotypes between healthy human individuals. The assay was immunoSEQ multiplex PCR, and TCRdb's table has in-frame clones only and misses some. Seen here are some 2.4 million clones, approximately 94% observed once, and the top ten hold approximately 0.37%. Sequenced material: naive CD4+ T cells from PBMCs. Indicated subset: CD45RA+ positively selected. The receptors derive from a man younger than 35 in good health. Some clones in this sample may be carry-over from other donors' samples.

This chain uses TRBV6-5 with TRBJ1-2; 7 bases are shared with TRBD1. The CDR3 is 13 amino acids. V was pared by 6 bases and J by 3 bases, with 4 bases of the junction left unmatched. Looked up from germline, CDR1 is MNHEY and CDR2 is SVGAGI. The CDR3 DNA is TGTGCCAGCAGGGGACAGTTCGACTATGGCTACACCTTC. This codes for CASRGQFDYGYTF.

V gene TRBV5-6 combines with J gene TRBJ2-5, with D possibly TRBD2 on 5 matching bases. V lost 0 bases and J lost 5, with 11 bases in between. CDR3 length: 14 residues. Per the germline V gene, CDR1 is SGHDT and CDR2 is YYEEEE. The CDR3 loop reads CASSLEGVAETQYF. In nucleotides, the CDR3 is TGTGCCAGCAGCTTGGAGGGTGTAGCGGAGACCCAGTACTTC.

This rearrangement joins TRBV19 to TRBJ1-5; 8 bases fit TRBD1. V lost 1 base, J lost 2 bases, and 19 bases stayed unmatched. Germline V lookup: CDR1 LNHDA, CDR2 SQIVND (reference sequence). This CDR3 is built from 21 residues. CDR3 in amino acids: CASSIGGLGSSGGVRNQPQHF. Here the CDR3 DNA reads TGTGCCAGTAGTATAGGAGGGTTGGGTTCGTCAGGGGGCGTCCGCAATCAGCCCCAGCATTTT.

This chain links TRBV28 with TRBJ2-2, with 8 bases matching TRBD2. Germline CDR1 is MDHEN and CDR2 is SYDVKM. This CDR3 comprises 14 residues. Germline trimming cut 7 bases from V and 1 base from J; bases unmatched to any gene: 2. The CDR3 sequence is CASKAGGNTGELFF. As DNA, the CDR3 is TGTGCCAGCAAGGCGGGAGGGAACACCGGGGAGCTGTTTTTT.

The CDR3 sequence is CASSPTGAVNYGYTF. CDR3 coding DNA: TGTGCCAGCTCACCAACGGGGGCGGTTAACTATGGCTACACCTTC. The chain employs TRBV18 and TRBJ1-2; D possibly corresponds to TRBD1 (6 bases). This CDR3 has 15 residues. CDR1 is KGHSH, CDR2 LQKENI, per germline. Trimming took off 2 bases at V and 1 base at J, with 11 bases between the two ends.

The table lists this clone with a few counts. This specimen includes other DNA sequences encoding the same CDR3. This chain joins TRBV7-3 and TRBJ2-2; D is ambiguous. The CDR3 length is 12 residues. V was pared by 5 bases and J by 1 base, with 2 bases between. Germline V CDR1 and CDR2: SGHTA, FQGTGA. The CDR3 DNA follows: TGTGCCAGCAGCCTGAACACCGGGGAGCTGTTTTTT. It translates to CASSLNTGELFF.

The rearrangement joins TRBV27 to TRBJ1-2; TRBD1 might be the D (5 bases). CDR1 and CDR2 from the germline V gene are MNHEY and SMNVEV (reference sequence). The V gene lost 6 bases and the J gene lost 0 bases, with 14 bases spanning the gap. This CDR3 has 15 amino acids. CDR3 DNA sequence: TGTGCCAGCAGGGGTTGGGAGGGGACTAACTATGGCTACACCTTC. Protein: CASRGWEGTNYGYTF.

The CDR3 DNA reads as TGTGCCAGCAGTTCTCGAGCCTACAATGAGCAGTTCTTC. Protein product: CASSSRAYNEQFF. The chain has TRBV28 and TRBJ2-1; no clear D. The CDR3 is 13 amino acids. In germline, CDR1 is MDHEN, CDR2 SYDVKM. Trimming left V 4 bases short and J 2 bases short, with 6 bases between.

This clone was found once. This sample includes further DNA sequences coding for the same CDR3. This chain connects TRBV28 to TRBJ2-5; TRBD2 matches at 15 bases. Unmatched junction bases numbered 6, after V lost 6 bases and J lost 4 bases. Germline V CDR1 and CDR2: MDHEN, SYDVKM. The CDR3 covers 16 residues. The CDR3: CASSLPGLAGGETQYF. The CDR3 nucleotides are TGTGCCAGCAGCCTTCCGGGACTAGCGGGAGGAGAGACCCAGTACTTC.

The chain couples TRBV6-5 to TRBJ1-5; no reliable D call. V shed 6 bases and J shed 5 bases, with 14 bases lying between them. This CDR3 region has 14 residues. The germline gives CDR1 MNHEY, CDR2 SVGAGI. CDR3 region: CASRLVPSHQPQHF. Written as DNA, the CDR3 is TGTGCCAGCAGACTTGTTCCCAGCCATCAGCCCCAGCATTTT.

In this sample, this clone turned up once. The chain employs TRBV5-1 and TRBJ1-2; D may be TRBD1 (5 bases). V lost 0 bases to trimming and J lost 1 base, with 7 bases between them. Looked up from germline, CDR1 is SGHRS and CDR2 is YFSETQ. The CDR3 runs 14 residues. Here the CDR3 reads CASSLGQNNYGYTF. CDR3 DNA sequence: TGCGCCAGCAGCTTGGGACAGAATAACTATGGCTACACCTTC.

This clone came up once. Additional DNA sequences in this sample encode the identical CDR3. In DNA, the CDR3 is TGCGCCAGCAGCCCGGGGGGCGTGAACACTGAAGCTTTCTTT. It specifies CASSPGGVNTEAFF. The chain couples TRBV5-1 to TRBJ1-1; D perhaps matches TRBD1 (6 bases). Trimming removed 4 bases at V and 0 bases at J, with 10 bases between. The CDR3 is made up of 14 amino acids. Looked up from germline, CDR1 is SGHRS and CDR2 is YFSETQ.

The V call is TRBV28, the J call TRBJ1-2; D gene unclear. CDR1 MDHEN and CDR2 SYDVKM come from the germline V gene. Trimming pared 2 bases from V and 0 bases from J, leaving 7 bases between. The CDR3 length is 14 residues. CDR3 sequence reads: CASSLTFPNYGYTF. DNA for the CDR3: TGTGCCAGCAGTTTAACATTCCCTAACTATGGCTACACCTTC.

The rearrangement links TRBV7-6 to TRBJ2-1; TRBD1 matches at 8 bases. The J segment lost 5 bases and the V segment lost 5 bases, leaving 8 bases of the junction unmatched. CDR3 length: 15 residues. Germline CDR1 is SGHVS and CDR2 is FNYEAQ. CDR3 residues: CASSAQDRANNEQFF. In DNA, the CDR3 is TGTGCCAGCAGCGCCCAGGACAGGGCAAACAATGAGCAGTTCTTC. The full variable domain, rest sourced from reference TRBV7-6 and TRBJ2-1, is GAGVSQSPRYKVTKRGQDVALRCDPISGHVSLYWYRQALGQGPEFLTYFNYEAQQDKSGLPNDRFSAERPEGSISTLTIQRTEQRDSAMYRCASSAQDRANNEQFFGPGTRLTVL.

The chain employs TRBV7-2 and TRBJ2-5; perhaps D is TRBD1 or TRBD2 (7 bases each). The CDR3 spans 16 residues. Germline V gene lookup returns CDR1 SGHTA and CDR2 FQGNSA. The V and J ends lost 3 bases and 4 bases respectively, with 18 bases between them. CDR3 protein: CASSFRSGGERETQYF. Here the CDR3 DNA reads TGTGCCAGCAGCTTTAGGTCAGGGGGGGAAAGAGAGACCCAGTACTTC.

This sequence joins TRBV7-2 and TRBJ2-3, with D tentatively TRBD1 or TRBD2 (5 bases each). There are 16 residues in the CDR3. Between the trimmed V and J ends, which lost 2 bases and 2 bases, there was a span of 14 bases. CDR1 is SGHTA, CDR2 FQGNSA, per germline. The CDR3 loop is CASSLSGGPNTDTQYF. The CDR3 nucleotides read TGTGCCAGCAGCTTAAGTGGGGGACCCAACACAGATACGCAGTATTTT.

This chain joins TRBV19 and TRBJ2-6; tentative D call: TRBD2 (6 bases). V was shortened by 8 bases and J by 4 bases, with 15 bases between the two germline ends. Germline CDR1 is LNHDA and CDR2 is SQIVND (reference sequence). This CDR3 is 15 amino acids long. In DNA, the CDR3 is TGTGCCAGTCAGTTTGGCGGGGCAGGGGCCAACGTCCTGACTTTC. Its protein product is CASQFGGAGANVLTF.

The chain combines TRBV7-9 with TRBJ1-2; D not certain. Germline CDR1 and CDR2: SEHNR and FQNEAQ (reference sequence). The CDR3 length is 13 residues. Trimming pared 1 base from V and 10 bases from J, leaving 13 bases between. In DNA form, the CDR3 reads TGTGCCAGCAGCTTAGGAGACGGGCTCGTCTACACCTTC. Its translation is CASSLGDGLVYTF.

The sample holds a few counts of this clone. This sequence joins TRBV5-1 and TRBJ2-1; possibly TRBD1 or TRBD2 for D (5 bases each). V dropped 2 bases and J dropped 10 bases, with 13 bases sitting between them. The CDR3 spans 13 residues. The germline V gene encodes CDR1 SGHRS and CDR2 YFSETQ. CDR3 nucleotides: TGCGCCAGCAGCTTAGAACCGGGACCAGAGCAGTTCTTC. Translation gives CASSLEPGPEQFF.

The chain employs TRBV28 and TRBJ2-1; 8 nucleotides match TRBD2. CDR1 MDHEN and CDR2 SYDVKM come from the germline V gene. The CDR3 covers 17 residues. After removal of 6 bases from V and 9 bases from J, the junction contained 19 bases not matched to a gene. The CDR3 is CASRHITLAEEGVEQFF. The CDR3 bases are TGTGCCAGCAGACATATTACACTAGCGGAGGAGGGTGTTGAGCAGTTCTTC.

V usage is TRBV28 and J usage is TRBJ2-7; tentatively, D is TRBD1 (6 bases). The germline V gene has CDR1 MDHEN and CDR2 SYDVKM. Trimming took 2 bases from V and 5 from J, leaving 10 bases between them. CDR3 size: 13 residues. In nucleotides, the CDR3 is TGTGCCAGCAGTTTACCAGGGGCCCACGAGCAGTACTTC. This sequence encodes CASSLPGAHEQYF.

J is TRBJ2-3 and V is TRBV6-1; the D is unclear. V was shortened by 7 bases and J by 4 bases, with 15 bases between the two germline ends. CDR3 length equals 14 residues. Germline lookup yields CDR1 MNHNS and CDR2 SASEGT. CDR3 bases: TGTGCCAGCACCCCACAGTTATTGCCAGATACGCAGTATTTT. Translating it yields CASTPQLLPDTQYF.

This clone was seen only once. V and J are TRBV10-3 and TRBJ2-2; 8 nucleotides match TRBD2. The CDR3 is made up of 16 amino acids. V shed 3 bases and J 4 bases; nucleotides not matched to a gene: 7. Germline V lookup: CDR1 ENHRY, CDR2 SYGVKD. The CDR3 DNA reads TGTGCCATCAGTGACCTCGCGGGGGGAAGCACCGGGGAGCTGTTTTTT. Its translation: CAISDLAGGSTGELFF.

V gene TRBV4-3 combines with J gene TRBJ1-4; D unclear. Looked up from germline, CDR1 is LGHNA and CDR2 is YSLEER. This CDR3 is built from 15 residues. V gave up 0 bases and J gave up 8 bases, with 13 bases separating them. The DNA for the CDR3 is TGCGCCAGCAGCCAAGAGGGTCTTATCGGCGAAAAACTGTTTTTT. Protein: CASSQEGLIGEKLFF.

In this sample, this clone turned up a few times. The CDR3 loop reads CASIGLDETQYF. DNA for the CDR3: TGTGCCAGCATTGGGCTCGATGAGACCCAGTACTTC. The chain has TRBV28 and TRBJ2-5; D gene uncertain. CDR3 length equals 12 residues. The ends were cut back, 7 bases at V and 5 bases at J, with 11 bases in the middle. CDR1 and CDR2 from the germline V gene are MDHEN and SYDVKM.

V usage is TRBV30 and J usage is TRBJ1-1; D possibly corresponds to TRBD1 (6 bases). The CDR3 runs to 13 residues. In germline, CDR1 is GTSNPN, CDR2 SVGIG (reference sequence). V was pared by 3 bases and J by 4 bases, with 12 bases between. The CDR3 nucleotides are TGTGCCTGGAGCCAACAGGGTACCACTGAAGCTTTCTTT. As protein: CAWSQQGTTEAFF.

The chain is built from TRBV29-1 and TRBJ1-3, with D possibly matching TRBD1 (6 bases). Trimming removed 6 bases from V and 0 bases from J, with 9 bases in between. Germline CDR1 and CDR2: SQVTM and ANQGSEA. CDR3 length: 13 residues. DNA for the CDR3: TGCAGCGTGACAGGACCCTCTGGAAACACCATATATTTT. It codes for CSVTGPSGNTIYF.

This sequence joins TRBV18 and TRBJ2-5, with D perhaps given as TRBD1 or TRBD2 (5 bases each). The germline V and J ends were trimmed by 0 bases and 5 bases, with 13 bases remaining between them. CDR3 length: 15 residues. Germline CDR1 and CDR2: KGHSH and LQKENI. The CDR3 sequence is CASSPPGETRETQYF. CDR3 nucleotides: TGTGCCAGCTCACCACCGGGGGAAACGAGGGAGACCCAGTACTTC.